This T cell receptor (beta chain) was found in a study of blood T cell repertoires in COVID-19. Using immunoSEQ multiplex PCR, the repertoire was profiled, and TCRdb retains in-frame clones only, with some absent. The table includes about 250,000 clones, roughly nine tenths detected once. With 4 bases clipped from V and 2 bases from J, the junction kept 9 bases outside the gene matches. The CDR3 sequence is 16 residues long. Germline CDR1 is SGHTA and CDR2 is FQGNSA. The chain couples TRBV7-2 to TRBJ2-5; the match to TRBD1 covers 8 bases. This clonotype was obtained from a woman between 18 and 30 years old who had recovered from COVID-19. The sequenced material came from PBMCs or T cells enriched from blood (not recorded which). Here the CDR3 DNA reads TGTGCCAGCAGCTATCCCCGGACAGGGTTACAAGAGACCCAGTACTTC. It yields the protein CASSYPRTGLQETQYF.